These 11 T cell receptor beta chains originate from one sample sequenced in a study of vaccination effects on CD4 cells after COVID-19. Here immunoSEQ multiplex PCR was the method, and the copy in TCRdb shows in-frame clones only, minus some. The data contain under 65,000 clones, 76% of them seen just once; the ten biggest clones take up approximately 5%. Before sequencing, viral peptide pools were used by the ViraFEST assay to expand antigen-specific CD4+ T cells. CD4+ T cells were isolated after less than 13 days of culture. This individual tested PCR-positive for SARS-CoV-2 infection between March and December 2020. Their antigen targets remain unknown. Sequenced here: CD4+ T cells from PBMCs cultured with HIV peptides, sampled before COVID-19 vaccination. Subset described: HIV-1 Nef peptide pool negative control/reference culture. These receptors were collected from a human donor who had a prior SARS-CoV-2 infection.

This clone has only a few counts. The chain uses TRBV4-1 and TRBJ1-5, with 8 positions matching TRBD1. The CDR3 is 14 amino acids. Germline-derived CDR1 and CDR2 are MGHRA and YSYEKL. V shed 1 base and J 4 bases; nucleotides not matched to a gene: 0. CDR3: CASSQGTGNQPQHF. For the CDR3, the DNA is TGCGCCAGCAGCCAAGGGACAGGGAATCAGCCCCAGCATTTT.

The rearrangement joins TRBV24-1 to TRBJ2-1, with D perhaps matching TRBD1 or TRBD2 (5 bases each). The CDR3 contains 13 residues. Between the trimmed V and J ends, which lost 9 bases and 0 bases, there was a span of 8 bases. CDR1 KGHDR and CDR2 SFDVKD come from the germline V gene. The CDR3 region is CATGTASYNEQFF. CDR3 bases: TGTGCCACCGGGACGGCCTCCTACAATGAGCAGTTCTTC.

The chain carries TRBV7-2 and TRBJ2-7; D remains ambiguous. Trimming took 4 bases from V and 3 from J, leaving 4 bases between them. The germline CDR1 and CDR2 sequences are SGHTA and FQGNSA. The CDR3 has 11 residues. This CDR3 reads CASSSIYEQYF. DNA for the CDR3: TGTGCCAGCAGCTCTATCTACGAGCAGTACTTC.

This clone was seen just once. V and J are TRBV7-6 and TRBJ2-7; TRBD1 agrees at 8 bases. CDR3 length equals 16 residues. Unmatched junction bases numbered 12, after V lost 1 base and J lost 7 bases. Germline lookup yields CDR1 SGHVS and CDR2 FNYEAQ. CDR3 nucleotides: TGTGCCAGCAGCTTAGTTTTGGGCAGGGGGCAAGGGGAGCAGTACTTC. Its protein is CASSLVLGRGQGEQYF.

The J gene is TRBJ1-5, the V gene TRBV6-2 or TRBV6-3; weak D call: TRBD1 (6 bases). Germline V gene sequence: CDR1 MNHEY, CDR2 SVGEGT. V shed 4 bases and J shed 2 bases, with 18 bases lying between them. CDR3 length equals 17 residues. The CDR3 protein is CASSFSALAGGNQPQHF. The CDR3 nucleotides are TGTGCCAGCAGTTTCTCTGCGTTGGCAGGGGGCAATCAGCCCCAGCATTTT.

The CDR3 bases are TGCGCCAGCAGCACCCCGGGACATGATTACGAGCAGTACTTC. It codes for CASSTPGHDYEQYF. The chain combines TRBV23-1 with TRBJ2-7, with D perhaps TRBD1 (6 bases). TRBV23-1 is given ORF status, its function remaining uncertain. CDR3 length equals 14 residues. V lost 6 bases, J lost 4 bases, and 16 bases lay in between.

This clone appeared once. The chain couples TRBV7-2 to TRBJ1-2; D perhaps matches TRBD1 (6 bases). The length of the CDR3 is 16 residues. Trimming took 1 base from V and 2 from J, leaving 14 bases between them. Germline CDR1 is SGHTA and CDR2 is FQGNSA. The CDR3 region has the DNA TGTGCCAGCAGCTTAGGCCCCCGGGGGGCGAACTATGGCTACACCTTC. This translates into CASSLGPRGANYGYTF.

The chain employs TRBV5-1 and TRBJ1-3, with 9 positions matching TRBD1. The CDR3 covers 15 residues. CDR1 and CDR2 (germline): SGHRS, YFSETQ. Trimming cost V 7 bases and J 4 bases; bases outside gene matches: 9. The CDR3 nucleotides read TGCGCCAGCCGGTACGGACAGGGGCGGGGAAACACCATATATTTT. Protein: CASRYGQGRGNTIYF. Complete variable domain (other parts from reference TRBV5-1 and TRBJ1-3): KAGVTQTPRYLIKTRGQQVTLSCSPISGHRSVSWYQQTPGQGLQFLFEYFSETQRNKGNFPGRFSGRQFSNSRSEMNVSTLELGDSALYLCASRYGQGRGNTIYFGEGSWLTVV.

V usage is TRBV18 and J usage is TRBJ1-5; maybe TRBD1 (6 bases). Germline CDR1 is KGHSH and CDR2 is LQKENI. Trimming shortened V by 5 bases and J by 5 bases, and 13 bases separated the two germline ends. The CDR3 covers 14 residues. The CDR3, as DNA: TGTGCCAGCTCAAGTCGGGACAACGATCAGCCCCAGCATTTT. It yields the protein CASSSRDNDQPQHF.

The chain joins TRBV5-6 to TRBJ2-7, with 9 bases matching TRBD1. The V gene end was trimmed by 6 bases and the J gene end by 4 bases; junction bases not matched to a gene: 8. Germline-derived CDR1 and CDR2 are SGHDT and YYEEEE. This CDR3 is 14 amino acids long. DNA for the CDR3: TGTGCCAGCAAATCGACAGGGGGTACTTACGAGCAGTACTTC. This encodes CASKSTGGTYEQYF.

This chain links TRBV9 with TRBJ1-5; no clear D. This CDR3 comprises 13 residues. Deletions cut 1 base from V and 3 bases from J, with 5 bases between. CDR1 and CDR2 (germline): SGDLS, YYNGEE. CDR3 nucleotide sequence: TGTGCCAGCAGCGTATCCCCCAATCAGCCCCAGCATTTT. Translating gives CASSVSPNQPQHF.